This T cell receptor (beta chain) was identified during a study of control samples from healthy donors and cancer patients. From germline, CDR1 is ENHRY and CDR2 SYGVKD. V was pared by 5 bases and J by 3 bases, with 6 bases of the junction left unmatched. CDR3 length equals 17 residues. This clone was detected once. Method: immunoSEQ multiplex PCR; TCRdb's copy keeps in-frame clones and lacks some. The sample has 150,000 to 160,000 clones; 93% are singletons. The rearrangement links TRBV10-3 to TRBJ2-3; 15 bases align to TRBD2. This clonotype was obtained from a man between 50 and 59 years old in good health. The material sequenced was blood. The CDR3, as DNA: TGTGCCATCAGTCGGACTAGCGGGAGGGCCGGAACAGATACGCAGTATTTT. Translated: CAISRTSGRAGTDTQYF.